This T cell receptor (beta chain) was captured by sequencing in a study of CD8 T cells in ankylosing spondylitis (dated by TCRdb to the late 2010s). The study in broad terms: The study profiled T cell receptor beta repertoires in healthy donors and ankylosing spondylitis patients to find disease-linked TCR variants. The whole study cohort included 85 to 120 healthy donors and 25 ankylosing spondylitis patients. Peripheral blood was sampled, and synovial fluid was additionally collected from ankylosing spondylitis patients. The research as a whole found: A TCR beta motif made up of several highly homologous amino acid variants appeared to be characteristic of blood from ankylosing spondylitis patients. The disease-linked clones were reported as significantly enriched in matched synovial fluid samples from ankylosing spondylitis patients. The disease-linked clones showed a CD8+ phenotype and occurred at relatively low frequencies in peripheral blood. Some TCR beta motif variants had previously been reported in synovial fluid and blood of reactive arthritis patients, which suggested common disease-initiation mechanisms.

Note on this clonotype: The clone's antigen remains unknown. Within one base of it there is no much larger clone, and no base qualities were kept.

V was cut back by 4 bases and J by 0 bases, leaving a gap of 7 bases between them. Reading the germline V gene (reference sequence) gives CDR1 DFQATT and CDR2 SNEGSKA. Taken from cysteine to phenylalanine, the CDR3 has 14 residues. Only the CDR3 DNA stays, 42 bases, in frame from base 1. Reads for this sample came from an Illumina HiSeq 2500. TCR beta libraries were prepared by quantitative 5'-RACE with molecular barcodes. Regarding the original processing steps: To identify disease-linked TCR variants, a new computational method was used, one built on a probabilistic model of VDJ rearrangement. TCRdb trimmed the raw reads at Q25, called clones with MiXCR and kept productive beta chains. A single entry per CDR3 protein holds the most common genes and DNA from its merged rows. In this record, the V and J calls reflect TCRdb's handling and not the investigators' own analysis. For this sample there are just under 550,000 distinct CDR3 sequences; roughly 13% appear just once. Clones ranked in the top ten supply around 6.8% of the sample.

Here the chain combines TRBV20-1 and TRBJ2-6, with the D gene too uncertain to name. The sequenced material came from blood, either unsorted or a sorted T cell fraction (not recorded which). The sequence was obtained from a male donor with ankylosing spondylitis. The CDR3 reads CSANPNSGANVLTF. The sequenced DNA is TGCAGTGCTAACCCAAACTCTGGGGCCAACGTCCTGACTTTC.